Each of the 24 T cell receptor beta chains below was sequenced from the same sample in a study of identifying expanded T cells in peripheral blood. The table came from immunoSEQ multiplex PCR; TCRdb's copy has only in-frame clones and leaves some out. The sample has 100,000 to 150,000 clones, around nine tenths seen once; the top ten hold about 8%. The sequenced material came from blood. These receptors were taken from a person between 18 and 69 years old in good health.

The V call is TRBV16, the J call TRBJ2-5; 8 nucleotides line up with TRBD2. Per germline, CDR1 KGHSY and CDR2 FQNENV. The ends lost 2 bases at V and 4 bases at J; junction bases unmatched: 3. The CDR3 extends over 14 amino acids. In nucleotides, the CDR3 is TGTGCCAGCAGCCAAGGACTAGCCGCAGAGACCCAGTACTTC. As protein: CASSQGLAAETQYF.

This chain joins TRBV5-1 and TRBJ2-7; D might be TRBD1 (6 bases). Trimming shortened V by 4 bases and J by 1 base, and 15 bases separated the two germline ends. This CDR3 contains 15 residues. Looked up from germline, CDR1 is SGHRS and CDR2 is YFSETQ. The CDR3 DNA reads TGCGCCAGCAGCCAAAACAGGGAGACTTCCTACGAGCAGTACTTC. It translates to CASSQNRETSYEQYF.

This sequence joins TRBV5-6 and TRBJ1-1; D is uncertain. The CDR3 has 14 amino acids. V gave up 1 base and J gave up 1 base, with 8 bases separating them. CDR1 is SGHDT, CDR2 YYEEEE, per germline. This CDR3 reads CASSLTSGNTEAFF. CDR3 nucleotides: TGTGCCAGCAGCTTGACCAGCGGGAACACTGAAGCTTTCTTT. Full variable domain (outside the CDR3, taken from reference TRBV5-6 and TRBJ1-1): DAGVTQSPTHLIKTRGQQVTLRCSPKSGHDTVSWYQQALGQGPQFIFQYYEEEERQRGNFPDRFSGHQFPNYSSELNVNALLLGDSALYLCASSLTSGNTEAFFGQGTRLTVV.

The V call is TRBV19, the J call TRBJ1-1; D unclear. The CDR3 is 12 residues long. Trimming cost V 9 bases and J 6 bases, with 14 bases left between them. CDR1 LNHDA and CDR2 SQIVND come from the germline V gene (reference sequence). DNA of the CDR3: TGTGCCAGCTCTTCCGCGAGAGCTGAAGCTTTCTTT. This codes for CASSSARAEAFF.

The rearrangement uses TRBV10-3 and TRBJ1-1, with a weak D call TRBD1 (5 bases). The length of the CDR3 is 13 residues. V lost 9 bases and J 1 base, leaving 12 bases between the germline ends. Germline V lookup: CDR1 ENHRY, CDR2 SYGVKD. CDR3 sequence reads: CAIQGRPNTEAFF. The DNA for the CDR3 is TGTGCCATTCAGGGTCGACCGAACACTGAAGCTTTCTTT.

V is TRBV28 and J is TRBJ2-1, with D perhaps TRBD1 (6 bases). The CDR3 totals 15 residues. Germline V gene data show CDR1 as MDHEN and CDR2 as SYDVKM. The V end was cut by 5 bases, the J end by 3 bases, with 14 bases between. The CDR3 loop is CASSPAGTFYNEQFF. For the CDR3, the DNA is TGTGCCAGCAGTCCCGCCGGGACATTCTACAATGAGCAGTTCTTC.

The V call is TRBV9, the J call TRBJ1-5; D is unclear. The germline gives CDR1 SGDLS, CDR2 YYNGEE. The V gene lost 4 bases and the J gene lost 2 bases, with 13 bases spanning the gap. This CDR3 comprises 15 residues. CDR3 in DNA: TGTGCCAGCAGCCCCCATGGGGAGGGCAATCAGCCCCAGCATTTT. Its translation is CASSPHGEGNQPQHF.

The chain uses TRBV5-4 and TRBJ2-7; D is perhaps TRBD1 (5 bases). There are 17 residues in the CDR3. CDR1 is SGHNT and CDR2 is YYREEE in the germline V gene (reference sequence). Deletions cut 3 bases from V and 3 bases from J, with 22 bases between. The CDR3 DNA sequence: TGTGCCAGCAGCTCACCGCGAACGTTAGGGGATCGCTACGAGCAGTACTTC. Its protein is CASSSPRTLGDRYEQYF. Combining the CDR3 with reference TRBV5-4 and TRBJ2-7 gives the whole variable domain ETGVTQSPTHLIKTRGQQVTLRCSSQSGHNTVSWYQQALGQGPQFIFQYYREEENGRGNFPPRFSGLQFPNYSSELNVNALELDDSALYLCASSSPRTLGDRYEQYFGPGTRLTVT.

CDR3 nucleotides: TGTGCCAGCAGTTTGTACAGGGGATTTACGCAGCCCCAGCATTTT. It codes for CASSLYRGFTQPQHF. The chain recombines TRBV28 with TRBJ1-5, with TRBD1 matching over 7 bases. V was clipped by 3 bases and J by 7 bases; unmatched bases: 9. CDR1 is MDHEN, CDR2 SYDVKM, per germline. This CDR3 region has 15 residues.

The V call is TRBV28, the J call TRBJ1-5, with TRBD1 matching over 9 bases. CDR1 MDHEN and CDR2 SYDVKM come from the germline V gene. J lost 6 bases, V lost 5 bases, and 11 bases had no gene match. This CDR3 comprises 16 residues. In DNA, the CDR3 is TGTGCCAGCAGTCCGGGCACGACAGGGGGGGTTCAGCCCCAGCATTTT. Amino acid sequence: CASSPGTTGGVQPQHF.

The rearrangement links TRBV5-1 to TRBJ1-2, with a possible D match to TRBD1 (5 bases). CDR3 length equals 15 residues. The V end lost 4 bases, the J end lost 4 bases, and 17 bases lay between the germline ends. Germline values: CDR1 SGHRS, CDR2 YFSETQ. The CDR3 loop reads CASSPDRNLGYGYTF. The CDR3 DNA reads TGCGCCAGCAGCCCAGACAGAAATCTAGGCTATGGCTACACCTTC.

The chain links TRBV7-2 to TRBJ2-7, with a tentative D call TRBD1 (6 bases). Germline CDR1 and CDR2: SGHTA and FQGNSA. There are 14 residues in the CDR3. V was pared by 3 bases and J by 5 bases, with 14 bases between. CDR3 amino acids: CASSFEGGRDEQYF. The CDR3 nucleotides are TGTGCCAGCAGCTTTGAAGGGGGTCGGGACGAGCAGTACTTC.

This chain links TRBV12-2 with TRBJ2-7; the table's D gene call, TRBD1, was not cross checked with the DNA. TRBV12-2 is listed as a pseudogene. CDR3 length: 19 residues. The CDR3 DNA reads TGTGCAAGTCGCTTAGCGCTTGCAGGGGGACACTCGTACCCTTACGAGCAGTACTTC. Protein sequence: CASRLALAGGHSYPYEQYF.

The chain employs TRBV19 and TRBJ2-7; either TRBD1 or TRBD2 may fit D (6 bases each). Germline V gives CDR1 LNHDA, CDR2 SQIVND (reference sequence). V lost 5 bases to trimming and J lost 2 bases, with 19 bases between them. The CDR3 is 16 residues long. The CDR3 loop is CASSVPGAGEAYEQYF. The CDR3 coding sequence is TGTGCCAGTAGTGTACCGGGGGCAGGGGAAGCCTACGAGCAGTACTTC.

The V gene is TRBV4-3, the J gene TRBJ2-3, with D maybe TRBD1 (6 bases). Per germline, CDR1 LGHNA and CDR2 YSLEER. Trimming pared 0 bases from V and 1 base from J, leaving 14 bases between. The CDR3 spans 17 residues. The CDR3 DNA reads TGCGCCAGCAGCCAAGAGGAGCAGGGGTTAGGCACAGATACGCAGTATTTT. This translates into CASSQEEQGLGTDTQYF.

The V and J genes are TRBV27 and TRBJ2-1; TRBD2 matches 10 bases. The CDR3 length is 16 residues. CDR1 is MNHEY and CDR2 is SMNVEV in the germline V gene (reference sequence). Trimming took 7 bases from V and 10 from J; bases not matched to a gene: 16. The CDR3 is CASTLTQAGGPKEQFF. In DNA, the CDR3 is TGTGCCAGCACCCTAACCCAAGCGGGAGGGCCGAAGGAGCAGTTCTTC.

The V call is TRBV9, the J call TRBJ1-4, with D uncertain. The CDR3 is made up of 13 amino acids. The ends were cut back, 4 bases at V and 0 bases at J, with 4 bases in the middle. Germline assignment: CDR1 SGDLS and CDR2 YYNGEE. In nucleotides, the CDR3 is TGTGCCAGCAGCCAAACAACTAATGAAAAACTGTTTTTT. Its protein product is CASSQTTNEKLFF.

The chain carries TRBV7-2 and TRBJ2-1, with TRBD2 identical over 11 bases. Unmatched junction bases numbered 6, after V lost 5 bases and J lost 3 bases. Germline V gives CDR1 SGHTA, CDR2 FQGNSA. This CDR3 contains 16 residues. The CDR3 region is CASSPLLAGDYNEQFF. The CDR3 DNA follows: TGTGCCAGCAGCCCACTACTAGCGGGAGACTACAATGAGCAGTTCTTC.

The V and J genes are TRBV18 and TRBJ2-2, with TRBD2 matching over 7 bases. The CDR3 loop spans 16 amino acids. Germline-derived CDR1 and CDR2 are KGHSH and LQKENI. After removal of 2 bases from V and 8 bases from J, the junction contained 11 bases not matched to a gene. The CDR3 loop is CASSPFSGLVPGELFF. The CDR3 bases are TGTGCCAGCTCACCATTTTCAGGACTAGTTCCGGGGGAGCTGTTTTTT.

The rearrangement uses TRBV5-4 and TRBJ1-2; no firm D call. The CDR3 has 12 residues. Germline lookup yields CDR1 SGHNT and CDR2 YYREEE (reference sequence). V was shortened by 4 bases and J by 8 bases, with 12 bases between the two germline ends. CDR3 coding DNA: TGTGCCAGCAGCCTGGACGTGGGCGGCTACACCTTC. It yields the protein CASSLDVGGYTF.

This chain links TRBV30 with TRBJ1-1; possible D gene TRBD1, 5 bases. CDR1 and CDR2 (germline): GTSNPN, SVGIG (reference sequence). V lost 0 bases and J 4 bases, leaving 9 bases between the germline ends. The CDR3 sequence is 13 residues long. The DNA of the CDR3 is TGTGCCTGGAGTGTACTAGGGGTCACTGAAGCTTTCTTT. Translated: CAWSVLGVTEAFF.

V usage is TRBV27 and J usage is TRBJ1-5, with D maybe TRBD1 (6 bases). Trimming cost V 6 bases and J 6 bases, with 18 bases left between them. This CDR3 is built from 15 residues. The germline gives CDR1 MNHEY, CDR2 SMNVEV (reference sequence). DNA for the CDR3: TGTGCCAGCAGCCTCTGGTATGGGGGGCGTCAGCCCCAGCATTTT. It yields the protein CASSLWYGGRQPQHF.

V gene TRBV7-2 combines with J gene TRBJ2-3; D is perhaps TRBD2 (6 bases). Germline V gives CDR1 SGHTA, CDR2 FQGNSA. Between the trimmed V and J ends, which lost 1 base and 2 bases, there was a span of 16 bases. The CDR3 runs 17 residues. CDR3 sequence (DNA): TGTGCCAGCAGCTTAGGCGGGGTTCATAGGCTCACAGATACGCAGTATTTT. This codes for CASSLGGVHRLTDTQYF.

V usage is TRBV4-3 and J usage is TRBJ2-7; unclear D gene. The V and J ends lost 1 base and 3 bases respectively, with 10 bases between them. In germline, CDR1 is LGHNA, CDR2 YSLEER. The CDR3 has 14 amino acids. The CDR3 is CASSQALTFYEQYF. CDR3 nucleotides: TGCGCCAGCAGCCAAGCCCTGACATTCTACGAGCAGTACTTC.